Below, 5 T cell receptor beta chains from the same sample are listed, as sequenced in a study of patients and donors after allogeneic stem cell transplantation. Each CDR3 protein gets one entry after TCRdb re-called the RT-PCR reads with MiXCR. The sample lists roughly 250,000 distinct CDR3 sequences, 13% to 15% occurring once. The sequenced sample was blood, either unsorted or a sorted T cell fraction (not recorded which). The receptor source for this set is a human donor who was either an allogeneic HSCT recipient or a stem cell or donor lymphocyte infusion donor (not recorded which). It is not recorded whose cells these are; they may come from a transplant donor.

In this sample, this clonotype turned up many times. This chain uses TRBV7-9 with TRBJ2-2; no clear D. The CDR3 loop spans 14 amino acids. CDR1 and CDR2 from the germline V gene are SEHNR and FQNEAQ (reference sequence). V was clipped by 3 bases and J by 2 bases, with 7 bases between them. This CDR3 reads CASSLDSNTGELFF. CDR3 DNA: TGTGCCAGCAGCTTGGATTCAAACACCGGGGAGCTGTTTTTT.

CDR3 amino acids: CAISEVGETQYF. The DNA of the CDR3 is TGTGCCATCAGTGAGGTGGGAGAGACCCAGTACTTC. The chain links TRBV10-3 to TRBJ2-5; D call uncertain. The CDR3 has 12 residues. CDR1 ENHRY and CDR2 SYGVKD come from the germline V gene. Deletions cut 2 bases from V and 4 bases from J, with 5 bases between.

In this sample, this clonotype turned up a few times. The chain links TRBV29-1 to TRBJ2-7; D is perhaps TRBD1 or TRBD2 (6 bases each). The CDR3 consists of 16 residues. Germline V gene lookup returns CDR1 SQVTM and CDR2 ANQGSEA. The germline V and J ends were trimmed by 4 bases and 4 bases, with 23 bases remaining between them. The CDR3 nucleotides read TGCAGCGTTGCATCAGCAGAGAGGGGGGCTCGATACGAGCAGTACTTC. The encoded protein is CSVASAERGARYEQYF.

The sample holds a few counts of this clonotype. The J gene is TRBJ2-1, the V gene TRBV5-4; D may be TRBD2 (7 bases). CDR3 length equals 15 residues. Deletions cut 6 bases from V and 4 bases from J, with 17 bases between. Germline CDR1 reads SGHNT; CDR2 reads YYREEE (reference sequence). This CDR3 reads CASNRVGGQYNEQFF. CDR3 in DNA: TGTGCCAGCAATAGGGTGGGGGGGCAATACAATGAGCAGTTCTTC.

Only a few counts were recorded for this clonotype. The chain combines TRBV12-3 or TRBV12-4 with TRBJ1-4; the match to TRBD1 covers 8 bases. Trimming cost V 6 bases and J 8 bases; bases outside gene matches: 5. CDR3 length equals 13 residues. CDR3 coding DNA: TGTGCCAGCAGCCAGGGGGCTGGGGAAAAACTGTTTTTT. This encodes CASSQGAGEKLFF.